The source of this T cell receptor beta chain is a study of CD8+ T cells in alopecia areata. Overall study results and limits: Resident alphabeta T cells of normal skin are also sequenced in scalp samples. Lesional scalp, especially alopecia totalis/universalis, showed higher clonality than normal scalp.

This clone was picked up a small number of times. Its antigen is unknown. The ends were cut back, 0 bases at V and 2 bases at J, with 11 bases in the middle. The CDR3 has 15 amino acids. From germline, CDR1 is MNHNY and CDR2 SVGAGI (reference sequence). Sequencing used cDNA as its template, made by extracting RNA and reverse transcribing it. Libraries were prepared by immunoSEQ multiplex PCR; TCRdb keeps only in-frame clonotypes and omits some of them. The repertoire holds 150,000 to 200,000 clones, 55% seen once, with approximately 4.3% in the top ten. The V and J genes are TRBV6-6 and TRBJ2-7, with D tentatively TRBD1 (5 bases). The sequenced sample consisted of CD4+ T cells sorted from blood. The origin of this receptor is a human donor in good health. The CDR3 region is CASSYSTQGAYEQYF. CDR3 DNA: TGTGCCAGCAGTTACTCGACGCAGGGCGCCTACGAGCAGTACTTC.